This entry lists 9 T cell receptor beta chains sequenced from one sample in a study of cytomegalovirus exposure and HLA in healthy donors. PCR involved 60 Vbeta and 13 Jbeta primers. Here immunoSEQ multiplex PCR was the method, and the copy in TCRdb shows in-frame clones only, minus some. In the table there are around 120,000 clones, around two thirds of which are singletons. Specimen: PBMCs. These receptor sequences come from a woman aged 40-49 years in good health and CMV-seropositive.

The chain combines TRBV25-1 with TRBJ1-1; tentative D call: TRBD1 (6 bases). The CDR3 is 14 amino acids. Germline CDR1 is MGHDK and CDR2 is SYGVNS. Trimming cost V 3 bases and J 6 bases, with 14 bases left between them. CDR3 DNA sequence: TGTGCCAGCAGTGAGCCCGACAGGAAGGCTGAAGCTTTCTTT. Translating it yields CASSEPDRKAEAFF.

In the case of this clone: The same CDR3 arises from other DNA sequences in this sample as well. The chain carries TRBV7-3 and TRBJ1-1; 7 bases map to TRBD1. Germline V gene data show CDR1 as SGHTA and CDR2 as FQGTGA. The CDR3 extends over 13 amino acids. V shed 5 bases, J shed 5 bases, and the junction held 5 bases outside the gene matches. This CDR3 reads CASSTNRGTEAFF. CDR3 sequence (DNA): TGTGCCAGCAGCACCAACAGGGGAACTGAAGCTTTCTTT.

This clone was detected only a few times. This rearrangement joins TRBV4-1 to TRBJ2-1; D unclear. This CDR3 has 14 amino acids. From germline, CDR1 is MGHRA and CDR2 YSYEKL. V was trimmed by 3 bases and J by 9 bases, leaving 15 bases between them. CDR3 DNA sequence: TGCGCCAGCAGCCAGGGTGTGGCACGGGTTGAGCAGTTCTTC. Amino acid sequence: CASSQGVARVEQFF.

As DNA, the CDR3 is TGTGCCAGCAGCTTCCGAGGGCTAACCACTGAAGCTTTCTTT. It is translated as CASSFRGLTTEAFF. The genes are TRBV9 and TRBJ1-1, with D hard to call. The CDR3 extends over 14 amino acids. Trimming removed 4 bases from V and 4 bases from J, with 14 bases in between. Germline V gene data show CDR1 as SGDLS and CDR2 as YYNGEE.

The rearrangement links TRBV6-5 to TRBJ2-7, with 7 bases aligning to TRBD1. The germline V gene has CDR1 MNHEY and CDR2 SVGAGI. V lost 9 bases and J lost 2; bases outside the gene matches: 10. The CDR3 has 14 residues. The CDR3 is CASLRDSLPYEQYF. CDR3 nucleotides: TGTGCCAGTCTCCGGGACAGCCTACCCTACGAGCAGTACTTC.

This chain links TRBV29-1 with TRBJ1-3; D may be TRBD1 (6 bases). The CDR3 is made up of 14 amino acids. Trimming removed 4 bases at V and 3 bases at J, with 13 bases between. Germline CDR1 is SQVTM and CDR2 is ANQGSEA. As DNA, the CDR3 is TGCAGCGTTGTGAGCAGGGGTCGTGGAAACACCATATATTTT. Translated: CSVVSRGRGNTIYF.

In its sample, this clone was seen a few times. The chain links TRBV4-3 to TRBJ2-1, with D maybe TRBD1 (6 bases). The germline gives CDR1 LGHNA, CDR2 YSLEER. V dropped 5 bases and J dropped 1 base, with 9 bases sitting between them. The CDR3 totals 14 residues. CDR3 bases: TGCGCCAGCAGCTACAGGGCATCCTACAATGAGCAGTTCTTC. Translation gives CASSYRASYNEQFF.

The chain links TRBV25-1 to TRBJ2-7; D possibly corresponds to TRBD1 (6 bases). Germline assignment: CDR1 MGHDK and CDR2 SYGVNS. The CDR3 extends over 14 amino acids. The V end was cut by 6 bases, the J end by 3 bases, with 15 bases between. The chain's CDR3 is CASRNRVGGYEQYF. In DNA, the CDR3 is TGTGCCAGCAGGAACAGGGTAGGGGGCTACGAGCAGTACTTC.

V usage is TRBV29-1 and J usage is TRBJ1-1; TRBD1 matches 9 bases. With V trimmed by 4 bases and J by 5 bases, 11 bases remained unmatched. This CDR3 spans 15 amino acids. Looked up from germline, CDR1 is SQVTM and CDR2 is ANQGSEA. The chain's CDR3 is CSVGDREGLGTEAFF. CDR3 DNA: TGCAGCGTTGGGGACAGGGAGGGTTTGGGGACTGAAGCTTTCTTT.